This entry describes one T cell receptor beta chain. Antigen specificity is unknown. These data are taken from a study of CD8 T cells in Susac syndrome. General observations from the study: In Susac syndrome, the CD4+ T cell repertoires did not show clonal expansion. Only a relatively small number of individuals were included in the TCR sequencing and HLA analysis.

The ends lost 3 bases at V and 0 bases at J; junction bases unmatched: 1. Germline V lookup: CDR1 SNHLY, CDR2 FYNNEI. There are 14 residues in the CDR3. Random hexamers served to reverse transcribe roughly 0.5 to 1 ug RNA. Across 54 Vbeta and 13 Jbeta, immunoSEQ multiplex PCR amplified TCR beta CDR3. MiXCR was run by TCRdb on the immunoSEQ multiplex PCR reads, yielding one entry per CDR3 protein. The data show over 150,000 distinct CDR3 sequences, around 94% seen once. CD8+ and CD4+ T cells from blood underwent TCR beta sequencing. Sequenced input: CD4+ T cells from PBMCs. The gene calls are TRBV2 and TRBJ1-1, with TRBD1 matching over 7 bases. The TCR originated in a human donor with Susac syndrome. In DNA, the CDR3 is TGTGCCAGCAGTGAGGGACAGATGAACACTGAAGCTTTCTTT. The encoded protein is CASSEGQMNTEAFF.